What follows are 32 T cell receptor beta chains derived from one specimen sequenced in a study of blood T cell repertoires in COVID-19. The protocol was immunoSEQ multiplex PCR, while the TCRdb copy is restricted to in-frame clones and leaves out a portion. Counted here are 56,000 or so clones, about 88% occurring once; the ten biggest clones make up around two fifths. The sample consisted of peripheral blood. These receptors all come from a woman aged 55-69 years with COVID-19, enrolled during active disease.

This chain connects TRBV9 to TRBJ2-5; 15 bases match TRBD2. V was clipped by 3 bases and J by 7 bases; unmatched bases: 16. The CDR3 totals 19 residues. In germline, CDR1 is SGDLS, CDR2 YYNGEE. Here the CDR3 DNA reads TGTGCCAGCAGCGCCGAAGGGACTAGCGGGAGGACCCGGGGGGTGACCCAGTACTTC. Protein product: CASSAEGTSGRTRGVTQYF.

This chain connects TRBV6-5 to TRBJ1-1, with TRBD1 matching 9 bases. Germline V gives CDR1 MNHEY, CDR2 SVGAGI. Trimming took 4 bases from V and 5 from J; bases not matched to a gene: 8. The CDR3 length is 15 residues. The CDR3 region is CASSLSGTGLTEAFF. DNA for the CDR3: TGTGCCAGCAGTTTATCCGGGACAGGGCTAACTGAAGCTTTCTTT.

The chain has TRBV7-2 and TRBJ2-2, with D possibly TRBD2 on 5 matching bases. Germline CDR1 SGHTA, CDR2 FQGNSA. The CDR3 runs to 16 residues. V lost 2 bases to trimming and J lost 1 base, with 11 bases between them. CDR3 loop: CASSLSYRGNTGELFF. The CDR3 DNA follows: TGTGCCAGCAGCTTATCTTATCGGGGGAACACCGGGGAGCTGTTTTTT.

The chain has TRBV12-5 and TRBJ1-2; 10 bases line up with TRBD1. CDR3 length equals 16 residues. After removal of 5 bases from V and 4 bases from J, the junction contained 10 bases not matched to a gene. Germline V CDR1 and CDR2: LGHNT, FRNRAP. The CDR3 sequence: CASGREVGQGLYGYTF. CDR3 nucleotide sequence: TGTGCTAGTGGTCGCGAAGTGGGACAGGGGCTCTATGGCTACACCTTC.

This sequence joins TRBV6-5 and TRBJ2-3; 7 bases line up with TRBD1. J lost 6 bases, V lost 3 bases, and 9 bases had no gene match. This CDR3 spans 15 amino acids. Germline lookup yields CDR1 MNHEY and CDR2 SVGAGI. The CDR3 spells CASSYGTARGDTQYF. The CDR3 region has the DNA TGTGCCAGCAGTTATGGGACAGCCCGAGGGGATACGCAGTATTTT.

The chain combines TRBV28 with TRBJ2-1; D possibly corresponds to TRBD1 (6 bases). The CDR3 runs 13 residues. In germline, CDR1 is MDHEN, CDR2 SYDVKM. Deletions cut 9 bases from V and 3 bases from J, with 12 bases between. CDR3 loop: CASTTGLYNEQFF. CDR3 sequence (DNA): TGTGCCAGTACGACAGGTCTCTACAATGAGCAGTTCTTC.

The chain couples TRBV6-2 or TRBV6-3 to TRBJ1-3; no firm D call. This CDR3 comprises 15 residues. With 1 base removed from V and 3 bases from J, the gap between germline ends came to 10 bases. The germline V gene encodes CDR1 MNHEY and CDR2 SVGEGT. DNA for the CDR3: TGTGCCAGCAGTTACTGGGCGGGGATTGGAAACACCATATATTTT. Its protein is CASSYWAGIGNTIYF.

The chain recombines TRBV5-1 with TRBJ1-1; a possible D gene is TRBD1 (5 bases). Trimming pared 5 bases from V and 4 bases from J, leaving 15 bases between. From germline, CDR1 is SGHRS and CDR2 YFSETQ. This CDR3 contains 14 residues. This chain's CDR3 is CASSQWGSGTEAFF. CDR3 coding DNA: TGCGCCAGCAGTCAGTGGGGCTCGGGCACTGAAGCTTTCTTT.

The gene calls are TRBV7-2 and TRBJ1-3; 7 bases align to TRBD1. Germline CDR1 and CDR2: SGHTA and FQGNSA. V shed 9 bases and J 0 bases; nucleotides not matched to a gene: 2. This CDR3 comprises 13 residues. The CDR3 protein is CASDRDSGNTIYF. The CDR3 nucleotides are TGTGCCAGTGACAGGGACTCTGGAAACACCATATATTTT.

The rearrangement uses TRBV7-2 and TRBJ2-1; no clear D gene. The CDR3 totals 12 residues. The V and J ends lost 1 base and 7 bases respectively, with 5 bases between them. Germline V lookup: CDR1 SGHTA, CDR2 FQGNSA. The CDR3 bases are TGTGCCAGCAGCTTAGTAGAGAATGAGCAGTTCTTC. It yields the protein CASSLVENEQFF. The complete variable domain, with remaining parts taken from reference TRBV7-2 and TRBJ2-1, reads GAGVSQSPSNKVTEKGKDVELRCDPISGHTALYWYRQSLGQGLEFLIYFQGNSAPDKSGLPSDRFSAERTGGSVSTLTIQRTQQEDSAVYLCASSLVENEQFFGPGTRLTVL.

The V and J genes are TRBV4-3 and TRBJ2-7, with D possibly being TRBD1 (6 bases). This CDR3 is 15 amino acids long. Trimming shortened V by 4 bases and J by 0 bases, and 13 bases separated the two germline ends. Germline V gene data show CDR1 as LGHNA and CDR2 as YSLEER. The DNA for the CDR3 is TGCGCCAGCAGCCCGACAGGCCCAGGCTCCTACGAGCAGTACTTC. Residues: CASSPTGPGSYEQYF.

CDR3 region: CASRYRDTRSYEQYF. CDR3 coding DNA: TGTGCCAGCAGATACCGGGACACACGCTCCTACGAGCAGTACTTC. The genes are TRBV28 and TRBJ2-7; TRBD1 might be the D (6 bases). The CDR3 loop spans 15 amino acids. V was clipped by 6 bases and J by 0 bases, with 15 bases between them. Germline assignment: CDR1 MDHEN and CDR2 SYDVKM.

J is TRBJ1-5 and V is TRBV4-1; D gene uncertain. With 7 bases removed from V and 0 bases from J, the gap between germline ends came to 13 bases. Germline values: CDR1 MGHRA, CDR2 YSYEKL. The CDR3 is 15 residues long. The CDR3 loop is CASNPDGDSNQPQHF. CDR3 DNA: TGCGCCAGCAACCCAGACGGAGATAGCAATCAGCCCCAGCATTTT.

The V gene is TRBV4-1, the J gene TRBJ2-1; 8 bases are shared with TRBD1. This CDR3 spans 14 amino acids. Trimming cost V 4 bases and J 4 bases; bases outside gene matches: 3. The germline V gene encodes CDR1 MGHRA and CDR2 YSYEKL. The CDR3 DNA sequence: TGCGCCAGCAGCCGGGGACAGGATTACAATGAGCAGTTCTTC. It translates to CASSRGQDYNEQFF.

This chain joins TRBV12-5 and TRBJ2-2, with D perhaps matching TRBD1 (5 bases). The CDR3 covers 16 residues. The germline gives CDR1 LGHNT, CDR2 FRNRAP. The V end lost 7 bases, the J end lost 7 bases, and 22 bases lay between the germline ends. The CDR3 here is CASASRGASLNGELFF. The CDR3 DNA reads as TGTGCTAGTGCCTCAAGGGGCGCGAGTTTAAACGGGGAGCTGTTTTTT.

The chain links TRBV28 to TRBJ2-3, with D unclear. The V gene's germline CDR1 is MDHEN and CDR2 SYDVKM. The CDR3 loop spans 14 amino acids. The V end lost 3 bases, the J end lost 1 base, and 8 bases lay between the germline ends. The CDR3 loop is CASSFLAGTDTQYF. For the CDR3, the DNA is TGTGCCAGCAGTTTTTTGGCTGGCACAGATACGCAGTATTTT.

The chain has TRBV30 and TRBJ2-6, with D maybe TRBD2 (6 bases). The CDR3 has 15 residues. Germline V gene sequence: CDR1 GTSNPN, CDR2 SVGIG (reference sequence). Trimming stripped 0 bases from V and 1 base from J, with 7 bases between. Here the CDR3 DNA reads TGTGCCTGGAGTGTAGGAGGGTCTGGGGCCAACGTCCTGACTTTC. Translation: CAWSVGGSGANVLTF. Based on the CDR3 plus reference TRBV30 and TRBJ2-6, the full variable domain is SQTIHQWPATLVQPVGSPLSLECTVEGTSNPNLYWYRQAAGRGLQLLFYSVGIGQISSEVPQNLSASRPQDRQFILSSKKLLLSDSGFYLCAWSVGGSGANVLTFGAGSRLTVL.

This clone was counted only a few times. V and J are TRBV5-6 and TRBJ2-5; 7 nucleotides align to TRBD1. This CDR3 is built from 15 residues. J was trimmed by 4 bases and V by 0 bases; bases with no gene match: 6. The germline CDR1 and CDR2 sequences are SGHDT and YYEEEE. The CDR3 DNA sequence: TGTGCCAGCAGCTTGGATGAAGGGGGCGGAGAGACCCAGTACTTC. This encodes CASSLDEGGGETQYF.

The rearrangement links TRBV7-2 to TRBJ2-7, with D possibly matching TRBD1 (5 bases). The CDR3 loop spans 14 amino acids. The V and J ends lost 3 bases and 0 bases respectively, with 9 bases between them. Germline V CDR1 and CDR2: SGHTA, FQGNSA. The CDR3 region is CASSFTGVSYEQYF. CDR3 bases: TGTGCCAGCAGCTTCACAGGCGTCTCCTACGAGCAGTACTTC.

The chain recombines TRBV7-2 with TRBJ2-2, with TRBD2 matching over 7 bases. This CDR3 has 16 amino acids. V shed 2 bases, J shed 3 bases, and the junction held 6 bases outside the gene matches. Germline CDR1 and CDR2: SGHTA and FQGNSA. The DNA for the CDR3 is TGTGCCAGCAGCTTACTAGCGGACCCTTACACCGGGGAGCTGTTTTTT. Its protein product is CASSLLADPYTGELFF.

This clone occurred once. The chain has TRBV7-2 and TRBJ2-7; D is ambiguous. From germline, CDR1 is SGHTA and CDR2 FQGNSA. The CDR3 is made up of 13 amino acids. With 1 base removed from V and 2 bases from J, the gap between germline ends came to 6 bases. CDR3 bases: TGTGCCAGCAGCTTAGGTGTTACCTACGAGCAGTACTTC. Its translation is CASSLGVTYEQYF.

The chain recombines TRBV5-1 with TRBJ1-2; 8 bases map to TRBD1. The V gene's germline CDR1 is SGHRS and CDR2 YFSETQ. V was clipped by 0 bases and J by 4 bases; unmatched bases: 2. The CDR3 is 14 residues long. CDR3 amino acids: CASSLDRGSYGYTF. CDR3 DNA sequence: TGCGCCAGCAGCTTGGACAGGGGGAGCTATGGCTACACCTTC.

This chain connects TRBV5-4 to TRBJ2-1, with D tentatively TRBD2 (6 bases). Germline loops: CDR1 SGHNT, CDR2 YYREEE (reference sequence). The CDR3 is made up of 17 amino acids. Between the trimmed V and J ends, which lost 0 bases and 0 bases, there was a span of 13 bases. DNA of the CDR3: TGTGCCAGCAGCTTGGGCGGGACCTCGACCTCCTACAATGAGCAGTTCTTC. Encoded protein: CASSLGGTSTSYNEQFF.

V gene TRBV4-2 combines with J gene TRBJ2-7, with TRBD2 identical over 8 bases. Germline values: CDR1 LGHNA, CDR2 YNFKEQ. V shed 4 bases and J 4 bases; nucleotides not matched to a gene: 3. The CDR3 has 13 amino acids. CDR3 sequence (DNA): TGTGCCAGCAGCCTGGGACTAGAGTACGAGCAGTACTTC. Translation: CASSLGLEYEQYF.

The CDR3 DNA sequence: TGTGCCAGCAGCTTCAACAGGGGAGGAGAGACCCAGTACTTC. Protein sequence: CASSFNRGGETQYF. The genes are TRBV7-2 and TRBJ2-5; D perhaps matches TRBD1 (7 bases). V lost 3 bases and J 4 bases, leaving 12 bases between the germline ends. The CDR3 has 14 residues. Germline V gene sequence: CDR1 SGHTA, CDR2 FQGNSA.

The chain combines TRBV19 with TRBJ2-6, with D perhaps TRBD1 (5 bases). The germline gives CDR1 LNHDA, CDR2 SQIVND (reference sequence). The germline V and J ends were trimmed by 3 bases and 1 base, with 7 bases remaining between them. CDR3 length: 15 amino acids. CDR3 in DNA: TGTGCCAGTAGTATGGGGCCTTCTGGGGCCAACGTCCTGACTTTC. This codes for CASSMGPSGANVLTF.

V and J are TRBV18 and TRBJ2-4; a weak D match, TRBD2 (5 bases). Germline CDR1 reads KGHSH; CDR2 reads LQKENI. With 3 bases removed from V and 9 bases from J, the gap between germline ends came to 15 bases. The CDR3 totals 14 residues. In DNA, the CDR3 is TGTGCCAGCTCACCGGGAGAAGACTTTGGCATTCAGTACTTC. Translation gives CASSPGEDFGIQYF.

This rearrangement joins TRBV29-1 to TRBJ2-1, with 9 bases that match TRBD1. The CDR3 loop spans 15 amino acids. Germline lookup yields CDR1 SQVTM and CDR2 ANQGSEA. V lost 6 bases, J lost 5 bases, and 11 bases stayed unmatched. The CDR3 sequence is CSVSFGTGYDNEQFF. As DNA, the CDR3 is TGCAGCGTAAGCTTCGGGACAGGGTATGACAATGAGCAGTTCTTC.

The chain uses TRBV19 and TRBJ1-3, with no clear D. The ends were cut back, 5 bases at V and 0 bases at J, with 11 bases in the middle. Germline values: CDR1 LNHDA, CDR2 SQIVND (reference sequence). The CDR3 is made up of 15 amino acids. CDR3 sequence: CASSPTSYSGNTIYF. CDR3 DNA sequence: TGTGCCAGTAGTCCGACTAGCTACTCTGGAAACACCATATATTTT.

The chain carries TRBV11-3 and TRBJ1-1, with 9 bases identical to TRBD1. The CDR3 is 14 amino acids. From germline, CDR1 is SGHNT and CDR2 YENEEA. V was pared by 5 bases and J by 10 bases, with 11 bases of the junction left unmatched. CDR3 DNA: TGTGCCAGCAGCCCAACGGCCGGGACAGGGCGAGCTTTCTTT. It is translated as CASSPTAGTGRAFF.

In nucleotides, the CDR3 is TGCAGCGTCACCCAGGCGAGAATCGGGGGGAACACTGAAGCTTTCTTT. The encoded protein is CSVTQARIGGNTEAFF. This sequence joins TRBV29-1 and TRBJ1-1, with D possibly TRBD1 on 5 matching bases. This CDR3 region has 16 residues. V lost 6 bases and J lost 1, with 21 bases in between. The germline V gene encodes CDR1 SQVTM and CDR2 ANQGSEA.

The chain combines TRBV6-5 with TRBJ2-7; tentatively, D is TRBD2 (6 bases). Germline V gene sequence: CDR1 MNHEY, CDR2 SVGAGI. Trimming removed 3 bases from V and 7 bases from J, with 7 bases in between. There are 11 residues in the CDR3. The CDR3 loop reads CASSYGGEQYF. The DNA of the CDR3 is TGTGCCAGCAGTTATGGGGGGGAGCAGTACTTC.